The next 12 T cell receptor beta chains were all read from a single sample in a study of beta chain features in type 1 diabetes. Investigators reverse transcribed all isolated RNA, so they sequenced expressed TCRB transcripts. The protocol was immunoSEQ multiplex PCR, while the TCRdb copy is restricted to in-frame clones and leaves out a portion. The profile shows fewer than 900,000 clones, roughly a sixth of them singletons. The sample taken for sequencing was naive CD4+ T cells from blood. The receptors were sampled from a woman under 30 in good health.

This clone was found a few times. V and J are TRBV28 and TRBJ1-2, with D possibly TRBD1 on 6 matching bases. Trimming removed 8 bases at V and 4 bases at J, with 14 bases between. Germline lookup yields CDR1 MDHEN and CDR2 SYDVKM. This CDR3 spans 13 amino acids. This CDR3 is CASVTGQFYGYTF. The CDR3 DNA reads TGTGCCAGCGTTACGGGACAATTCTATGGCTACACCTTC.

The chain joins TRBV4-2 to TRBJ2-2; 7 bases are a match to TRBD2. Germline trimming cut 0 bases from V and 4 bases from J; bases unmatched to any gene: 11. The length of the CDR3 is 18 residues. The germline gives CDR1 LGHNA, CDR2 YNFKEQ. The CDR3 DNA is TGTGCCAGCAGCCAAGATAAGGGGAGGGCCATCCTCACCGGGGAGCTGTTTTTT. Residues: CASSQDKGRAILTGELFF.

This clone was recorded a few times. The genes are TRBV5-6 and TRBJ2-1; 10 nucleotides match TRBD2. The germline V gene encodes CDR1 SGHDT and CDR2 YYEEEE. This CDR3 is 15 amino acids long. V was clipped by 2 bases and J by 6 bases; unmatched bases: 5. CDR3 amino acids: CASSFDASGSNEQFF. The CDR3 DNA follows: TGTGCCAGCAGCTTTGACGCTAGCGGGAGCAATGAGCAGTTCTTC. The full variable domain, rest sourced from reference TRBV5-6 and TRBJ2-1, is DAGVTQSPTHLIKTRGQQVTLRCSPKSGHDTVSWYQQALGQGPQFIFQYYEEEERQRGNFPDRFSGHQFPNYSSELNVNALLLGDSALYLCASSFDASGSNEQFFGPGTRLTVL.

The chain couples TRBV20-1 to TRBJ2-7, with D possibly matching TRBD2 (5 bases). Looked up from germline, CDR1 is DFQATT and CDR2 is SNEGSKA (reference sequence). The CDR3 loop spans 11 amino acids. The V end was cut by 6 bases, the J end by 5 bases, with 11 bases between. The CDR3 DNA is TGCAGTGCCCGGAGGATCCACGAGCAGTACTTC. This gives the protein CSARRIHEQYF.

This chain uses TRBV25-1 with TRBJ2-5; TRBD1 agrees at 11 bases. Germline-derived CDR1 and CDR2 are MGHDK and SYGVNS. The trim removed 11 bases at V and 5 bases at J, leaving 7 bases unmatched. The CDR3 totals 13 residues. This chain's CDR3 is CASGTGGMETQYF. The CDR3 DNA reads TGTGCCTCCGGGACAGGGGGAATGGAGACCCAGTACTTC. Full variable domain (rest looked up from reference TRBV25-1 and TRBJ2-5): EADIYQTPRYLVIGTGKKITLECSQTMGHDKMYWYQQDPGMELHLIHYSYGVNSTEKGDLSSESTVSRIRTEHFPLTLESARPSHTSQYLCASGTGGMETQYFGPGTRLLVL.

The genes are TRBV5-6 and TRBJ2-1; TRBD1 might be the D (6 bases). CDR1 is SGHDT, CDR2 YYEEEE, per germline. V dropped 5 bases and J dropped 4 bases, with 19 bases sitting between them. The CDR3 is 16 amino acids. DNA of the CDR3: TGTGCCAGCAGTTCATGGACAGCCGTTATTTACAATGAGCAGTTCTTC. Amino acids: CASSSWTAVIYNEQFF.

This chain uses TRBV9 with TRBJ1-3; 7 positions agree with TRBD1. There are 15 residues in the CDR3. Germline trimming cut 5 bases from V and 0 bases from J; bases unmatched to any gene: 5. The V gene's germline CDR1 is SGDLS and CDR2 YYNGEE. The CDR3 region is CASRATGSSGNTIYF. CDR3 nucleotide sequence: TGTGCCAGCAGAGCGACAGGGAGCTCTGGAAACACCATATATTTT.

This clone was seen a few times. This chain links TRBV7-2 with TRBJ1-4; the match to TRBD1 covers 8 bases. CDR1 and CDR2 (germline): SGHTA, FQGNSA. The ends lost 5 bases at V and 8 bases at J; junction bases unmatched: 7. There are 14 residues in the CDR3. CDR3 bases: TGTGCCAGCAGCACGACAGGGGCAGGGGAAAAACTGTTTTTT. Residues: CASSTTGAGEKLFF.

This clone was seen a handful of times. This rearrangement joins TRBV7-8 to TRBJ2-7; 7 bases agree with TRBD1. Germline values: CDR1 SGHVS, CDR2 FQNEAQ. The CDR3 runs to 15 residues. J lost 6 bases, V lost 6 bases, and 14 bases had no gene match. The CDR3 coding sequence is TGTGCCAGCAGGCAAGGGGGCACCATCCTTTTCGAGCAGTACTTC. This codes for CASRQGGTILFEQYF.

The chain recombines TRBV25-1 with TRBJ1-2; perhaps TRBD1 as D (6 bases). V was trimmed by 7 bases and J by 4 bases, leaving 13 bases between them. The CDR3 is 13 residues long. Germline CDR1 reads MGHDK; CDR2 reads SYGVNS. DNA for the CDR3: TGTGCCAGCAATGCAGGGGCTGCCTATGGCTACACCTTC. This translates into CASNAGAAYGYTF.

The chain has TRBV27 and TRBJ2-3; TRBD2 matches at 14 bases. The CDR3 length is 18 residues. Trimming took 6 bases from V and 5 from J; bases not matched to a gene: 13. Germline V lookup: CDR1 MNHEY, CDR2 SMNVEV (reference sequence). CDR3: CASRRGTGTSGSKDTQYF. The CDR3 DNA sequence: TGTGCCAGCAGGCGGGGGACAGGGACTAGCGGGAGTAAAGATACGCAGTATTTT.

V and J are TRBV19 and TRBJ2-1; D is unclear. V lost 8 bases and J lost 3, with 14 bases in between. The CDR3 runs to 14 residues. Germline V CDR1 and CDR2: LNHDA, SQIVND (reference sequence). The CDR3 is CASGSRIGYNEQFF. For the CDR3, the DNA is TGTGCCAGTGGTTCCCGGATAGGCTACAATGAGCAGTTCTTC.